A single T cell receptor beta chain is shown here with its context. Sequenced by immunoSEQ multiplex PCR; TCRdb stores in-frame clones only, minus some. Of 110,000 to 150,000 clones listed, 94% are singletons. This entry is derived from a study of control samples from healthy donors and cancer patients. The germline V gene has CDR1 LGHNT and CDR2 FRNRAP. V dropped 0 bases and J dropped 5 bases, with 5 bases sitting between them. The CDR3 is made up of 13 amino acids. The gene calls are TRBV12-5 and TRBJ2-1; D unclear. This sequence originates from a man between 35 and 55 years old in good health. The sequenced sample was blood. The CDR3 here is CASGLVSDNEQFF. The DNA of the CDR3 is TGTGCTAGTGGTTTGGTGAGCGACAATGAGCAGTTCTTC.